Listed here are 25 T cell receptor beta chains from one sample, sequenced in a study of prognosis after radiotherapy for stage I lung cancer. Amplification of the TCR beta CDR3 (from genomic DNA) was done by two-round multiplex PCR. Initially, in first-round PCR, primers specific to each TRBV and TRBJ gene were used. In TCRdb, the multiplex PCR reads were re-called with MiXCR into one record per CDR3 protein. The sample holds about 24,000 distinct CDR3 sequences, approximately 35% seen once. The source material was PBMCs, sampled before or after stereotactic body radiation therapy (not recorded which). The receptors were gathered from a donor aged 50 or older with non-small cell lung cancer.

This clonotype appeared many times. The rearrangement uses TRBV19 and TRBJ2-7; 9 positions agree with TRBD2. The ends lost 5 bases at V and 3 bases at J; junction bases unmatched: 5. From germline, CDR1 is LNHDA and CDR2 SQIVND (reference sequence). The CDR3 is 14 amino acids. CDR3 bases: TGTGCCAGTAGTTGGCGGGAGGGAAGCTACGAGCAGTACTTC. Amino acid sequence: CASSWREGSYEQYF.

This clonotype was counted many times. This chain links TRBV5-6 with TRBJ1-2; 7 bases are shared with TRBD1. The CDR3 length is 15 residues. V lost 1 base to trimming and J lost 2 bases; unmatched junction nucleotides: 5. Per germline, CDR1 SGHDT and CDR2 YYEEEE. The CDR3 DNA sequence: TGTGCCAGCAGCTTGAAAGGGGGCGCCAACTATGGCTACACCTTC. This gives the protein CASSLKGGANYGYTF. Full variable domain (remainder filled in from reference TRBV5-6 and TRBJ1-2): DAGVTQSPTHLIKTRGQQVTLRCSPKSGHDTVSWYQQALGQGPQFIFQYYEEEERQRGNFPDRFSGHQFPNYSSELNVNALLLGDSALYLCASSLKGGANYGYTFGSGTRLTVV.

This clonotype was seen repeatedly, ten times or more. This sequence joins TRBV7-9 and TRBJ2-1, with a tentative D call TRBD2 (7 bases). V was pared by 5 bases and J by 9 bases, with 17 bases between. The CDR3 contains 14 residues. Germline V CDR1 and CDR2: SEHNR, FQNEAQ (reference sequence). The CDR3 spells CASSPTPGGGEQFF. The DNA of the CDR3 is TGTGCCAGCAGCCCCACGCCGGGGGGCGGTGAGCAGTTCTTC.

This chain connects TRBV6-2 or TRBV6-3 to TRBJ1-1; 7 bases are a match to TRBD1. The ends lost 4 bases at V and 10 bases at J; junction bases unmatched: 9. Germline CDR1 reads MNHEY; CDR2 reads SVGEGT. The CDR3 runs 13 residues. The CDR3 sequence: CASSSITGVGAFF. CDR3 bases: TGTGCCAGCAGTTCCATTACAGGGGTCGGAGCTTTCTTT.

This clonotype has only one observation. CDR3 in amino acids: CSAWGDRGANYGYTF. The CDR3 bases are TGCAGCGCATGGGGCGACAGGGGAGCCAACTATGGCTACACCTTC. The V call is TRBV20-1, the J call TRBJ1-2, with 8 bases aligning to TRBD1. This CDR3 has 15 residues. Germline assignment: CDR1 DFQATT and CDR2 SNEGSKA (reference sequence).

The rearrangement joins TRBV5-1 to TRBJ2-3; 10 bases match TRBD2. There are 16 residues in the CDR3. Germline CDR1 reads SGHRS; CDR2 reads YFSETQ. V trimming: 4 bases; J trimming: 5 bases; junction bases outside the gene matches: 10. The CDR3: CASSQLLAGRGDTQYF. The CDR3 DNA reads TGCGCCAGCAGCCAACTACTAGCGGGGAGGGGAGATACGCAGTATTTT.

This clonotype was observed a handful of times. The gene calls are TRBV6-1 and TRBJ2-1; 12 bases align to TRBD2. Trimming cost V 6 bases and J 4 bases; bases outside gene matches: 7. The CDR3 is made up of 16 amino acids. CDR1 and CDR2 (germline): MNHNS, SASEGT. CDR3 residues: CASRLGTSGYYNEQFF. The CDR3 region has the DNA TGTGCCAGCAGGCTCGGGACTAGCGGGTATTACAATGAGCAGTTCTTC.

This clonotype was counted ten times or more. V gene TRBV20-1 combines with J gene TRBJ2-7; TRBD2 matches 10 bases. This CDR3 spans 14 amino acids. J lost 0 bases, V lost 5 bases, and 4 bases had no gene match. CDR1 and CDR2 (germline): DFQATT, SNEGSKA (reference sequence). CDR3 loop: CSALAGGSSYEQYF. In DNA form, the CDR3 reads TGCAGTGCTTTAGCGGGGGGAAGCTCCTACGAGCAGTACTTC.

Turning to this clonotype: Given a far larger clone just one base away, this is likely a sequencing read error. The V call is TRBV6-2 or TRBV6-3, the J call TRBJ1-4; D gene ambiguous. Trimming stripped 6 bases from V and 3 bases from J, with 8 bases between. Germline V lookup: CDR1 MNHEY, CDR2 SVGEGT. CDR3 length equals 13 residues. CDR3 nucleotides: TGTGCCAGCAGGAAGGTACCTAATGAAAAACTGTTTTTT. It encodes CASRKVPNEKLFF.

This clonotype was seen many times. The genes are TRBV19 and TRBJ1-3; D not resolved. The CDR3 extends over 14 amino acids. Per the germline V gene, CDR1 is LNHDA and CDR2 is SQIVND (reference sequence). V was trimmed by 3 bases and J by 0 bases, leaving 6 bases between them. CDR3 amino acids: CASSMDYSGNTIYF. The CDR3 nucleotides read TGTGCCAGTAGTATGGACTACTCTGGAAACACCATATATTTT. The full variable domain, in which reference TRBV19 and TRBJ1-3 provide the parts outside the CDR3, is DGGITQSPKYLFRKEGQNVTLSCEQNLNHDAMYWYRQDPGQGLRLIYYSQIVNDFQKGDIAEGYSVSREKKESFPLTVTSAQKNPTAFYLCASSMDYSGNTIYFGEGSWLTVV.

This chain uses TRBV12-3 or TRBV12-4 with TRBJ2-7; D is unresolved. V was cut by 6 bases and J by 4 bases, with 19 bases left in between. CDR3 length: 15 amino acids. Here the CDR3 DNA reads TGTGCCAGCAGCCCTTTTACCTCAAAAGGGTACGAGCAGTACTTC. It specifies CASSPFTSKGYEQYF.

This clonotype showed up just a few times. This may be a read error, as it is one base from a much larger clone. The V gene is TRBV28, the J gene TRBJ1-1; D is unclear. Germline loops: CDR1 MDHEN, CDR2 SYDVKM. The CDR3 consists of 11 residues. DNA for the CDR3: TGTGCCAGCAGTTTCCGGAAGGGCTACTCCTTT. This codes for CASSFRKGYSF.

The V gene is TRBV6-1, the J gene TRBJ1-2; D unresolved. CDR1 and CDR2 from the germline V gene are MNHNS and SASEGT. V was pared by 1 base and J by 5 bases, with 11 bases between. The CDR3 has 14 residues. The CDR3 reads CASSEEYSAYGYTF. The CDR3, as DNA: TGTGCCAGCAGTGAAGAGTACAGCGCTTATGGCTACACCTTC.

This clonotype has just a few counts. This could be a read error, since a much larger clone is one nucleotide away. The CDR3 coding sequence is TGCAGTGCTAGAGATACAGGGGGCAGGGATCAGCCCCAGCATTTT. It is translated as CSARDTGGRDQPQHF. V is TRBV20-1 and J is TRBJ1-5; 9 bases line up with TRBD1. The germline gives CDR1 DFQATT, CDR2 SNEGSKA (reference sequence). This CDR3 has 15 residues. V lost 0 bases to trimming and J lost 5 bases; unmatched junction nucleotides: 5.

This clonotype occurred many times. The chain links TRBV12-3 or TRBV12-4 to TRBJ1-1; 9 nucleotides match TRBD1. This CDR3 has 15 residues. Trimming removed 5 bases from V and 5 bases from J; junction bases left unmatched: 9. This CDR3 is CASSILTGGSTEAFF. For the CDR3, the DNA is TGTGCCAGCAGTATACTCACAGGGGGCTCGACTGAAGCTTTCTTT.

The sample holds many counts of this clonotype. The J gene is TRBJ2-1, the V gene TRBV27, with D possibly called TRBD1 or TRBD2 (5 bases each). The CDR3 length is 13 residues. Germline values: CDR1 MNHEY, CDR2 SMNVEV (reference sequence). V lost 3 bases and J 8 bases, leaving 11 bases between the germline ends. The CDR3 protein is CASSFQGEDEQFF. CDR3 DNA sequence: TGTGCCAGCAGTTTCCAGGGAGAAGATGAGCAGTTCTTC.

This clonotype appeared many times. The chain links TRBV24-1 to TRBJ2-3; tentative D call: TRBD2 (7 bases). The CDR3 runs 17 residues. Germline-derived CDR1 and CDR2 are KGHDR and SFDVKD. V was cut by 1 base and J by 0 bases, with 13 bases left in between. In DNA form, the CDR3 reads TGTGCCACCAGTGATTTCTGGGGGGGCTCTAGCACAGATACGCAGTATTTT. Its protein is CATSDFWGGSSTDTQYF.

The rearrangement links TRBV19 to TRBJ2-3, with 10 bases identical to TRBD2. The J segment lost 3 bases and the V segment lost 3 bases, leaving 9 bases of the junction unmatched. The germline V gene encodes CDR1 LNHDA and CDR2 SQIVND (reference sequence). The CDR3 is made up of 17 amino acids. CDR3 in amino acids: CASSIRASGSGTDTQYF. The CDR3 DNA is TGTGCCAGTAGTATTCGGGCTAGCGGGAGTGGGACAGATACGCAGTATTTT.

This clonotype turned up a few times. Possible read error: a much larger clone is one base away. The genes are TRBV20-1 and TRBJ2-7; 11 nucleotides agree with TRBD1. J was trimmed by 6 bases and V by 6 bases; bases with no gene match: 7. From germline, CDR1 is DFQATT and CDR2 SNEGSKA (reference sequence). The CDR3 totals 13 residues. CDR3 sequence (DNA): TGCAGTGCCGGGACAGGGGGGACCTGCGAGCAGTACTTC. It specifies CSAGTGGTCEQYF.

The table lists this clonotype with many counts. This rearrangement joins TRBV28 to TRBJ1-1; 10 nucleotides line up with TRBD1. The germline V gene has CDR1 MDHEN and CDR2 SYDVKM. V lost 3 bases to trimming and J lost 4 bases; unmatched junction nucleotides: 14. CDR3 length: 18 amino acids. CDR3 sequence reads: CASSLRDRGLFGSTEAFF. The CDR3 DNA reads TGTGCCAGCAGTTTGCGGGACAGGGGTTTATTTGGAAGCACTGAAGCTTTCTTT.

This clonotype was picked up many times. CDR3 nucleotide sequence: TGCGCCAGCAGCTTAGGCGGGTATGCAACTAATGAAAAACTGTTTTTT. It yields the protein CASSLGGYATNEKLFF. The chain recombines TRBV5-1 with TRBJ1-4; D gene ambiguous. V lost 2 bases and J 0 bases, leaving 11 bases between the germline ends. The CDR3 extends over 16 amino acids. Looked up from germline, CDR1 is SGHRS and CDR2 is YFSETQ.

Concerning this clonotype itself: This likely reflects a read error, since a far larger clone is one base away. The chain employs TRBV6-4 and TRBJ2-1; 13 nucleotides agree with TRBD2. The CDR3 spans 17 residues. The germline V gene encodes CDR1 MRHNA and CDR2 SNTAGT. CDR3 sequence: CVSRGTSGASSYNEQFF. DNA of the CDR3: TGTGTCAGCAGAGGGACTAGCGGGGCCAGCTCCTACAATGAGCAGTTCTTC.

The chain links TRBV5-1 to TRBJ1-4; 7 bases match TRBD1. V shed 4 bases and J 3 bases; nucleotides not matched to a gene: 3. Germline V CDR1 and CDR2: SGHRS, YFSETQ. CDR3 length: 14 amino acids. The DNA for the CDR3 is TGCGCCAGCAGCCCTACAGGGGCTAATGAAAAACTGTTTTTT. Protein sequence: CASSPTGANEKLFF.

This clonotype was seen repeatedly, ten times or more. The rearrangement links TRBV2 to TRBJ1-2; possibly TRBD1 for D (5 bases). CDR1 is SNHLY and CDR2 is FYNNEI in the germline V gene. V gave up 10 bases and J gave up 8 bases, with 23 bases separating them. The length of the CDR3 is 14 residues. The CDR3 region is CATTALGRFEGYTF. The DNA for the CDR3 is TGTGCCACGACAGCTCTAGGGAGGTTCGAGGGCTACACCTTC.

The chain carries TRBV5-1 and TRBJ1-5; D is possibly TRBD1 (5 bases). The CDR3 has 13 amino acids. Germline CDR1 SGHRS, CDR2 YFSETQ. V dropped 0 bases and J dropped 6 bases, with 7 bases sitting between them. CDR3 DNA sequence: TGCGCCAGCAGCTTGGCAGGGTCTCAGCCCCAGCATTTT. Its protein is CASSLAGSQPQHF.